These T cell receptor beta chains were read from a single sample in a study of blood T cell repertoires in COVID-19. Sequencing was performed with immunoSEQ multiplex PCR; in TCRdb, only in-frame clones are kept and a portion is missing. Here the sample spans roughly 140,000 clones, under 85% being singletons. Input material: peripheral blood. The receptors come from a woman aged 80 or over with acute or convalescent COVID-19. The CDR3 runs from the conserved cysteine through the conserved F or W. A D gene is named only where the DNA matches it firmly. Clone size is not always given. Where it is, it says once, few, many or a class for expanded clones.

d_gene: -
abundance: -
v_gene: TRBV30
j_gene: TRBJ2-4
CDR3nt: TGTGCGCATCGATCAGTGGCCAAAAACATTCAGTACTTC
CDR3aa: CAHRSVAKNIQYF

d_gene: -
abundance: once
v_gene: TRBV6-5
j_gene: TRBJ1-5
CDR3nt: TGTGCCAGCAGTTACTCGTACAGGTGGGATCAGCCCCAGCATTTT
CDR3aa: CASSYSYRWDQPQHF

d_gene: -
abundance: -
v_gene: TRBV10-3
j_gene: TRBJ2-6
CDR3nt: TGTGCCACCCGGACAGACTCTGGGGCCAACGTCCTGACTTTC
CDR3aa: CATRTDSGANVLTF

d_gene: TRBD1
abundance: -
v_gene: TRBV19
j_gene: TRBJ1-2
CDR3nt: TGTGCCAGTAGACGTCCCGGGCTGACAGGGAATGATGGCTACACCTTC
CDR3aa: CASRRPGLTGNDGYTF

d_gene: TRBD1
abundance: -
v_gene: TRBV18
j_gene: TRBJ2-7
CDR3nt: TGTGCCAGCTCACCACCGGACAGGGGATCCGAGCAGTACTTC
CDR3aa: CASSPPDRGSEQYF

d_gene: -
abundance: -
v_gene: TRBV5-1
j_gene: TRBJ2-1
CDR3nt: TGCGCCAGCACCGATGGTGACAGAAGCCTTAGGTTCTTC
CDR3aa: CASTDGDRSLRFF

d_gene: -
abundance: -
v_gene: TRBV5-6
j_gene: TRBJ1-6
CDR3nt: TGTGCCAGCAGCTTGAGGACTGCTTATAATTCACCCCTCCACTTT
CDR3aa: CASSLRTAYNSPLHF

d_gene: -
abundance: -
v_gene: TRBV21-1
j_gene: TRBJ1-2
CDR3nt: TGTGCCAGCAGCCAAAGCGGGGTCCCTATGGGCGGCTACACCTTC
CDR3aa: CASSQSGVPMGGYTF

d_gene: -
abundance: -
v_gene: TRBV30
j_gene: TRBJ1-2
CDR3nt: TGTGCCTGGAGTGTACTTCCGGGAGAAGGTGGCTATGGCTACACCTTC
CDR3aa: CAWSVLPGEGGYGYTF

d_gene: -
abundance: -
v_gene: TRBV6-1
j_gene: TRBJ1-2
CDR3nt: TGTGCCAGCAGTGAAAGGGGAGGGCGGAACTATGGCTACACCTTC
CDR3aa: CASSERGGRNYGYTF